The rows below give T cell receptor beta chains drawn from one sample of a study of cytotoxic CD8 clonotypes in ibrutinib-treated CLL. The repertoire was sequenced with immunoSEQ multiplex PCR; TCRdb's copy has only in-frame clones and lacks some. Of 49,000 or so clones listed, approximately 53% were seen once; the top ten hold approximately 30%. The material was PBMCs, obtained after 12 months of ibrutinib treatment. Receptors were obtained from a human donor with chronic lymphocytic leukemia. Each CDR3 is given with its conserved first and last residue. D genes are given only for firm matches. Size is stated for part of the rows, as once, few or many counts, or as a class when the clone is expanded.

D: TRBD2; V: TRBV2; size: few; J: TRBJ2-5; DNA: TGTGCCAGCATGGGTCGGGGGGGGCGCTTGGAGACCCAGTACTTC; CDR3: CASMGRGGRLETQYF
D: -; V: TRBV5-1; size: few; J: TRBJ2-7; DNA: TGCGCCAGCAGCTTGGTAGGGATCCACGAGCAGTACTTC; CDR3: CASSLVGIHEQYF
D: -; V: TRBV7-2; size: few; J: TRBJ2-3; DNA: TGTGCCAACGCCCGGGGCGGTTCCACAGATACGCAGTATTTT; CDR3: CANARGGSTDTQYF
D: TRBD1; V: TRBV27; size: -; J: TRBJ1-2; DNA: TGTGCCAGCAGTTCCATACAGGGGGCTAACTATGGCTACACCTTC; CDR3: CASSSIQGANYGYTF
D: -; V: TRBV11-3; size: -; J: TRBJ2-1; DNA: TGTGCCAGCAGCTTGGGCCCTAATAATGAGCAGTTCTTC; CDR3: CASSLGPNNEQFF
D: -; V: TRBV5-6; size: -; J: TRBJ2-7; DNA: TGTGCCAGCAGCTTGGATTTGGGGGCGAGCTCCTACGAGCAGTACTTC; CDR3: CASSLDLGASSYEQYF
D: TRBD2; V: TRBV7-7; size: -; J: TRBJ2-7; DNA: TGTGCTAGCAGCTCCGGACTAGCGGGTTCCTACGAGCAGTACTTC; CDR3: CASSSGLAGSYEQYF
D: -; V: TRBV5-1; size: once; J: TRBJ2-1; DNA: TGCGCCAGCAGATTAGGTGTGCAGGGGAGGAATGAGCAGTTCTTC; CDR3: CASRLGVQGRNEQFF
D: -; V: TRBV20-1; size: few; J: TRBJ2-7; DNA: TGCAGTGCTATGAAGGGCCACGAGCAGTACTTC; CDR3: CSAMKGHEQYF
D: -; V: TRBV5-6; size: -; J: TRBJ2-7; DNA: TGTGCCAGCAGCGTAGTGGGGCCGGGATACGAGCAGTACTTC; CDR3: CASSVVGPGYEQYF
D: -; V: TRBV19; size: -; J: TRBJ1-1; DNA: TGTGCCAGTAGGGGGAGGGGGAACACTGAAGCTTTCTTT; CDR3: CASRGRGNTEAFF
D: -; V: TRBV2; size: -; J: TRBJ1-2; DNA: TGTGCCAGCAGCGGAAGAGGGCATTATAATGGCTACACCTTC; CDR3: CASSGRGHYNGYTF
D: -; V: TRBV10-1; size: few; J: TRBJ1-5; DNA: TGCGCCAGCAGTGAGGGATTCGGTCAGCCCCAGCATTTT; CDR3: CASSEGFGQPQHF
D: TRBD1; V: TRBV6-9; size: -; J: TRBJ1-5; DNA: TGTGCCAGCAGTACCGGGACAGTAAATCAGCCCCAGCATTTT; CDR3: CASSTGTVNQPQHF
D: -; V: TRBV18; size: -; J: TRBJ1-3; DNA: TGTGCCAGCTCGGAAGGTCAGGGGCCCAACGGAAACACCATATATTTT; CDR3: CASSEGQGPNGNTIYF
D: TRBD1; V: TRBV5-1; size: -; J: TRBJ2-2; DNA: TGCGCCAGCAGCCCTGGGGGACAGACCGGGGAGCTGTTTTTT; CDR3: CASSPGGQTGELFF
D: TRBD1; V: TRBV12-5; size: -; J: TRBJ2-7; DNA: TGTGCTAGTGCCCCCGGCATAGGGGGCACCTACGAGCAGTACTTC; CDR3: CASAPGIGGTYEQYF
D: -; V: TRBV10-1; size: -; J: TRBJ2-3; DNA: TGCGCCAGCAGTGTGCAGGGAGGAGATACGCAGTATTTT; CDR3: CASSVQGGDTQYF
D: -; V: TRBV9; size: -; J: TRBJ2-7; DNA: TGTGCCAGCAGCCCCCGAGGTTACTACGAGCAGTACTTC; CDR3: CASSPRGYYEQYF
D: -; V: TRBV6-1; size: many; J: TRBJ1-5; DNA: TGTGCCAGCAGCTCGAGAAATGGTGGCAATCAGCCCCAGCATTTT; CDR3: CASSSRNGGNQPQHF
D: -; V: TRBV19; size: -; J: TRBJ2-2; DNA: TGTGCCAGTAGTATAGGGAAATCGCTGACCGGGGAGCTGTTTTTT; CDR3: CASSIGKSLTGELFF
D: -; V: TRBV19; size: -; J: TRBJ2-4; DNA: TGTGCCAGTAGCGGACAGGCCAAAAACATTCAGTACTTC; CDR3: CASSGQAKNIQYF
D: -; V: TRBV19; size: many; J: TRBJ1-3; DNA: TGTGCCTCCCCTGGAGGGCCCTCTGGAAACACCATATATTTT; CDR3: CASPGGPSGNTIYF
D: -; V: TRBV18; size: -; J: TRBJ2-2; DNA: TGTGCCAGCTCAGAGCGGGCCACCGGGGAGCTGTTTTTT; CDR3: CASSERATGELFF
D: -; V: TRBV18; size: -; J: TRBJ2-2; DNA: TGTGCCAGCTCAACGGGACACCCGAACACCGGGGAGCTGTTTTTT; CDR3: CASSTGHPNTGELFF
D: -; V: TRBV2; size: once; J: TRBJ2-7; DNA: TGTGCCAGCAGGCTACAGGAGGCCGAGCAGTACTTC; CDR3: CASRLQEAEQYF
D: -; V: TRBV18; size: -; J: TRBJ1-5; DNA: TGTGCCAGCTCACCAGCCCGTCAGGTTGACCAGCCCCAGCATTTT; CDR3: CASSPARQVDQPQHF
D: -; V: TRBV15; size: -; J: TRBJ1-2; DNA: TGTGCCACCAGCAGAGATTTGGCGGGGAACTATGGCTACACCTTC; CDR3: CATSRDLAGNYGYTF
D: TRBD1; V: TRBV2; size: few; J: TRBJ1-5; DNA: TGTGCCAGCAGTGAAAGGGGGCGCAGTCAGCCCCAGCATTTT; CDR3: CASSERGRSQPQHF
D: -; V: TRBV21-1; size: -; J: TRBJ2-7; DNA: TGTGCCAGCAGCAAAAGGCGGTACGGCGGTGCCTGCGAGCAGTACTTC; CDR3: CASSKRRYGGACEQYF
D: -; V: TRBV7-9; size: many; J: TRBJ2-3; DNA: TGTGCCGGCCGGGACTCATTATCTAGCACAGATACGCAGTATTTT; CDR3: CAGRDSLSSTDTQYF
D: TRBD2; V: TRBV2; size: -; J: TRBJ2-1; DNA: TGTGCCAGCAGTGAAGATAGACTAGCGGGAGGGCCCAATGAGCTGGGGCAGTTCTTC; CDR3: CASSEDRLAGGPNELGQFF
D: TRBD1; V: TRBV19; size: -; J: TRBJ2-7; DNA: TGTGCCAGTAGTATGGGTCACAGGGGCTACGAGCAGTACTTC; CDR3: CASSMGHRGYEQYF
D: TRBD2; V: TRBV20-1; size: -; J: TRBJ2-1; DNA: TGCAGTTCGGGACTATACAATGAGCAGTTCTTC; CDR3: CSSGLYNEQFF
D: -; V: TRBV6-1; size: -; J: TRBJ1-4; DNA: TGTGCCAGCAGTGAAGCTCCGACAGACGTCAACCTGTTTTTT; CDR3: CASSEAPTDVNLFF
D: -; V: TRBV7-9; size: -; J: TRBJ1-1; DNA: TGTGCCAGCAGCTTGGAGCAGAACACTGAAGCTTTCTTT; CDR3: CASSLEQNTEAFF
D: -; V: TRBV2; size: -; J: TRBJ2-5; DNA: TGTGCCAGCAGAGGCGGGGAGACCCAGTACTTC; CDR3: CASRGGETQYF
D: -; V: TRBV30; size: once; J: TRBJ2-5; DNA: TGTGCCGGCACCGGGACATTGGGGGGGGAGACCCAGTACTTC; CDR3: CAGTGTLGGETQYF
D: -; V: TRBV2; size: -; J: TRBJ2-7; DNA: TGTGCCAGCAGCCCACAGGTAGGAGGACAAACCTACGAGCAGTACTTC; CDR3: CASSPQVGGQTYEQYF
D: -; V: TRBV29-1; size: many; J: TRBJ2-2; DNA: TGCAGCGTTGAGGGCGCTGTTCCCGGGGAGCTGTTTTTT; CDR3: CSVEGAVPGELFF
D: -; V: TRBV7-3; size: -; J: TRBJ2-2; DNA: TGTGCCAGCAGCTTAGGGCTGGGACTTAACACCGGGGAGCTGTTTTTT; CDR3: CASSLGLGLNTGELFF
D: TRBD1; V: TRBV6-1; size: few; J: TRBJ2-7; DNA: TGTGCCAGCGAAGTCCTGACAGGGAGCGAGCAGTACTTC; CDR3: CASEVLTGSEQYF
D: TRBD1; V: TRBV19; size: few; J: TRBJ2-2; DNA: TGTGCCAGTAGAGCAGACAGGGTGAACACCGGGGAGCTGTTTTTT; CDR3: CASRADRVNTGELFF
D: -; V: TRBV2; size: -; J: TRBJ1-1; DNA: TGTGCCAGCAGTCACGAGGGGGGCACTGAAGCTTTCTTT; CDR3: CASSHEGGTEAFF
D: TRBD1; V: TRBV2; size: -; J: TRBJ2-3; DNA: TGTGCCAGCAAAGGCCGGAACAGGGGGGATACGCAGTATTTT; CDR3: CASKGRNRGDTQYF
D: -; V: TRBV5-6; size: -; J: TRBJ2-7; DNA: TGTGCCAGCAGCTTAAACCACCTACAGTACTTC; CDR3: CASSLNHLQYF
D: TRBD1; V: TRBV15; size: -; J: TRBJ1-2; DNA: TGTGCCACCAGCATATACAGGGGGCAAAACTATGGCTACACCTTC; CDR3: CATSIYRGQNYGYTF
D: -; V: TRBV29-1; size: -; J: TRBJ1-1; DNA: TGCAGCGTTAAACAGACAGGTTTAACTGAAGCTTTCTTT; CDR3: CSVKQTGLTEAFF
D: -; V: TRBV5-4; size: few; J: TRBJ2-5; DNA: TGTGCCAGCAGCCGTGGGCGGGAAGAGACCCAGTACTTC; CDR3: CASSRGREETQYF
D: TRBD1; V: TRBV5-1; size: -; J: TRBJ1-1; DNA: TGCGCCAGCAGCTCGGACCCGACAGGGGGCACTGAAGCTTTCTTT; CDR3: CASSSDPTGGTEAFF
D: -; V: TRBV2; size: -; J: TRBJ2-5; DNA: TGTGCCAGCACTAGGGAGGAAGAGACCCAGTACTTC; CDR3: CASTREEETQYF
D: TRBD2; V: TRBV27; size: -; J: TRBJ2-3; DNA: TGTGCCAGCCGACCTCTTAGCGGGAGGGCCGATACGCAGTATTTT; CDR3: CASRPLSGRADTQYF